The sequence of this T cell receptor (beta chain) was determined in a study of human T cells and chemical hapten exposure. This clonotype was picked up many times. Its antigen remains unidentified. Regarding the study as a whole: Those TCRs sitting above 1 in 1000 frequency stayed the same with DPC sensitization.

This sample's time point: patch test 1, 2 weeks after DPC sensitization. Noted treatment: therapeutic diphenylcyclopropenone sensitization with weekly scalp DPC. The CDR3 is 13 amino acids. The germline gives CDR1 SGHAT, CDR2 FQNNGV. Trimming stripped 5 bases from V and 1 base from J, with 5 bases between. From the RACE reads, TCRdb called clonotypes with MiXCR, one entry per CDR3 protein. The table has about 99,000 distinct CDR3 sequences, about an eighth seen once. The receptor comes from a woman aged 35 to 49 with alopecia areata. Some clones in this sample may be carry-over from other donors' samples. The V call is TRBV11-2, the J call TRBJ2-2; the D is unclear. The sample in question was whole blood, obtained in connection with sensitization to the hapten diphenylcyclopropenone (DPC). The CDR3 spells CASSQKNTGELFF. In DNA, the CDR3 is TGTGCCAGCAGCCAGAAGAACACCGGGGAGCTGTTTTTT.